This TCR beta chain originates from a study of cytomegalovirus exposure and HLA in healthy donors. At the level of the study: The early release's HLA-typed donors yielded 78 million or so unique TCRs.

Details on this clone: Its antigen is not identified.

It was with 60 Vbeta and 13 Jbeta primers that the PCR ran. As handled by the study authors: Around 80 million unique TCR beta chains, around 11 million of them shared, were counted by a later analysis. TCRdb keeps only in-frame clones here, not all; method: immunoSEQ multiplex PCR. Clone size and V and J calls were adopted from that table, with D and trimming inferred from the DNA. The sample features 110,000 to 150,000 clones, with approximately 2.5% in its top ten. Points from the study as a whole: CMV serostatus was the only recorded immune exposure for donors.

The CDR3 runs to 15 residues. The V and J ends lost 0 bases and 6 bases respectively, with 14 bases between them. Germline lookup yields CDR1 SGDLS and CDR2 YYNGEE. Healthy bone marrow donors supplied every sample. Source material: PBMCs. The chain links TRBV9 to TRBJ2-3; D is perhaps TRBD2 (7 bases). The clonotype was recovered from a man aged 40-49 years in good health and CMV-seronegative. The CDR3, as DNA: TGTGCCAGCAGCGTAGGAGGGGGGGCCCGGGATACGCAGTATTTT. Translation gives CASSVGGGARDTQYF. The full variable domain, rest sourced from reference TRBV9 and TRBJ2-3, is DSGVTQTPKHLITATGQRVTLRCSPRSGDLSVYWYQQSLDQGLQFLIQYYNGEERAKGNILERFSAQQFPDLHSELNLSSLELGDSALYFCASSVGGGARDTQYFGPGTRLTVL.